Shown below are 3 T cell receptor beta chains from a single sample sequenced in a study of blood T cell repertoires in COVID-19. Sequenced by immunoSEQ multiplex PCR; TCRdb stores in-frame clones only, minus some. The top ten hold about 9.8% of the sample, which has 200,000 to 300,000 clones, 86% seen once. The sequencing sample was made of peripheral blood. Source of these receptors: a man aged 35-49 years who had recovered from COVID-19.

The chain has TRBV3-1 (or the pseudogene TRBV3-2) and TRBJ2-3; 9 bases are a match to TRBD1. Looked up from germline, CDR1 is LGHDT and CDR2 is YNNKEL (reference sequence). V shed 4 bases and J 3 bases; nucleotides not matched to a gene: 20. This CDR3 contains 20 residues. CDR3 in DNA: TGTGCCAGCAGCCTAAGAAACCTGGACCGGGACAGGGTCGGGACAGATACGCAGTATTTT. Amino acids: CASSLRNLDRDRVGTDTQYF.

This chain connects TRBV6-2 or TRBV6-3 to TRBJ2-7; D is perhaps TRBD2 (5 bases). The V end was cut by 0 bases, the J end by 3 bases, with 15 bases between. This CDR3 contains 16 residues. Germline V CDR1 and CDR2: MNHEY, SVGEGT. The CDR3 sequence is CASSYSRTDGDYEQYF. CDR3 nucleotides: TGTGCCAGCAGTTACTCGAGGACGGACGGGGACTACGAGCAGTACTTC.

The V gene is TRBV9, the J gene TRBJ2-7; the D gene is possibly TRBD1 (5 bases). The germline V and J ends were trimmed by 1 base and 1 base, with 9 bases remaining between them. CDR1 is SGDLS, CDR2 YYNGEE, per germline. There are 14 residues in the CDR3. CDR3 residues: CASSVKDRSYEQYF. The CDR3 nucleotides read TGTGCCAGCAGCGTAAAAGACAGATCCTACGAGCAGTACTTC.